Here is one TCR beta chain with its context. Germline CDR1 reads KGHDR; CDR2 reads SFDVKD. V lost 4 bases, J lost 6 bases, and 15 bases lay in between. The CDR3 sequence is 15 residues long. The data belong to a study of response to subunit inactivated influenza vaccine. TCRdb processed the RT-PCR reads anew with MiXCR; each CDR3 protein has one entry. The table has 600,000 to 850,000 distinct CDR3 sequences, approximately 15% seen once. The clonotype was recovered from a man in his fifties or sixties who received an inactivated influenza vaccine. The chain is built from TRBV24-1 and TRBJ2-4, with a weak D call TRBD2 (6 bases). The sequencing used PBMCs from blood, collected roughly 2 weeks before vaccination. CDR3 sequence reads: CATSEVNGRTNIQYF. The CDR3 nucleotides read TGTGCCACCAGTGAGGTCAACGGGAGAACAAACATTCAGTACTTC.